Below, one TCR beta chain is given with its context. Its antigen is as yet unknown. Using immunoSEQ multiplex PCR, the repertoire was profiled, and TCRdb retains in-frame clones only, with some absent. The data show about 4,900 clones, around 88% seen once. This sample is part of a study of STAT5B mutations in CD4+ large granular lymphocyte leukemia. Findings and limits, study-wide: 8/27 top patient clones versus 2/35 control clones were TRBV06-family.

The CDR3 consists of 16 residues. Germline V CDR1 and CDR2: MNHEY, SMNVEV (reference sequence). The J segment lost 7 bases and the V segment lost 6 bases, leaving 11 bases of the junction unmatched. The V gene is TRBV27, the J gene TRBJ2-1; 11 bases are a match to TRBD1. What was sequenced was PBMCs. The sequence derives from a man aged 35 to 55 with CD4+ T-cell large granular lymphocyte leukemia. The CDR3 region has the DNA TGTGCCAGCAGCCGAAACGGACAGGGGGCTCGAAATGAGCAGTTCTTC. This translates into CASSRNGQGARNEQFF.